The 24 T cell receptor beta chains in this list originate from one sample, sequenced in a study of a mutant IDH1 vaccine in newly diagnosed glioma. Produced via immunoSEQ multiplex PCR; TCRdb's table is partial and in-frame only. Among approximately 47,000 clones listed, roughly 91% were seen once. No antigen has been identified for these receptors. Described time point: week 35, safety follow-up. What each vaccine dose contained was 300 ug of mutant IDH1 20-mer peptide, accompanied by topical imiquimod. The specimen comprised PBMCs, sampled from a glioma patient whose treatment included an IDH1 peptide vaccine. The receptors were sampled from a woman between 40 and 55 years old with glioma.

The chain employs TRBV4-2 and TRBJ2-3; perhaps TRBD2 as D (6 bases). The CDR3 has 14 amino acids. Germline V gene data show CDR1 as LGHNA and CDR2 as YNFKEQ. V was cut by 4 bases and J by 4 bases, with 12 bases left in between. The CDR3 DNA reads as TGTGCCAGCAGCCCCGGTGGAGGGGCAGATACGCAGTATTTT. Its protein product is CASSPGGGADTQYF.

The chain combines TRBV5-6 with TRBJ2-3, with TRBD2 matching over 11 bases. The CDR3 runs to 15 residues. Germline CDR1 reads SGHDT; CDR2 reads YYEEEE. Trimming cost V 0 bases and J 7 bases; bases outside gene matches: 4. The CDR3 DNA sequence: TGTGCCAGCAGCTTGGGTAGCGGGGGGGCCTATACGCAGTATTTT. Its translation is CASSLGSGGAYTQYF.

The chain combines TRBV28 with TRBJ1-4; the D gene is possibly TRBD1 (5 bases). This CDR3 is 12 amino acids long. Looked up from germline, CDR1 is MDHEN and CDR2 is SYDVKM. V was trimmed by 5 bases and J by 8 bases, leaving 9 bases between them. CDR3 nucleotide sequence: TGTGCCAGCAGTGCAGGGAAAGAAAAACTGTTTTTT. It encodes CASSAGKEKLFF.

V gene TRBV18 combines with J gene TRBJ2-3; D unresolved. Trimming pared 2 bases from V and 2 bases from J, leaving 8 bases between. Germline V lookup: CDR1 KGHSH, CDR2 LQKENI. CDR3 length equals 14 residues. The CDR3 DNA reads as TGTGCCAGCTCACCAAGGCAGACCACAGATACGCAGTATTTT. It encodes CASSPRQTTDTQYF.

The J gene is TRBJ2-3, the V gene TRBV6-1; D ambiguous. V gave up 1 base and J gave up 0 bases, with 8 bases separating them. Per germline, CDR1 MNHNS and CDR2 SASEGT. This CDR3 is built from 15 residues. The CDR3 coding sequence is TGTGCCAGCAGTGAAGTCATGGGTAGCACAGATACGCAGTATTTT. Translation: CASSEVMGSTDTQYF.

The chain couples TRBV30 to TRBJ1-3, with D uncertain. The CDR3 length is 13 residues. Germline V gene sequence: CDR1 GTSNPN, CDR2 SVGIG (reference sequence). Trimming stripped 0 bases from V and 4 bases from J, with 7 bases between. CDR3 DNA: TGTGCCTGGAGTGTGTTTCAGGGAAACACCATATATTTT. This sequence encodes CAWSVFQGNTIYF.

The rearrangement uses TRBV7-2 and TRBJ2-5, with D perhaps given as TRBD1 or TRBD2 (6 bases each). The CDR3 runs to 15 residues. CDR1 and CDR2 from the germline V gene are SGHTA and FQGNSA. The ends were cut back, 8 bases at V and 4 bases at J, with 20 bases in the middle. CDR3: CASSVGGGVGETQYF. As DNA, the CDR3 is TGTGCCAGCTCGGTCGGGGGCGGGGTTGGAGAGACCCAGTACTTC.

This clone has only one observation. The J gene is TRBJ2-3, the V gene TRBV6-5, with 7 bases lining up with TRBD1. Germline lookup yields CDR1 MNHEY and CDR2 SVGAGI. The trim removed 2 bases at V and 1 base at J, leaving 6 bases unmatched. This CDR3 spans 16 amino acids. Here the CDR3 DNA reads TGTGCCAGCAGTTACCGTACAGGGGCGGGCACAGATACGCAGTATTTT. Translated: CASSYRTGAGTDTQYF.

The CDR3 coding sequence is TGTGCCAGCAGTTACCGACAGACGAACACTGAAGCTTTCTTT. Translation: CASSYRQTNTEAFF. V gene TRBV6-5 combines with J gene TRBJ1-1, with a tentative D call TRBD1 (5 bases). With 2 bases removed from V and 1 base from J, the gap between germline ends came to 8 bases. This CDR3 comprises 14 residues. Germline CDR1 and CDR2: MNHEY and SVGAGI.

In regard to this clone: The same CDR3 can be traced to other DNA sequences in this sample. V usage is TRBV20-1 and J usage is TRBJ2-7; no firm D call. Germline V gene data show CDR1 as DFQATT and CDR2 as SNEGSKA (reference sequence). The V end lost 0 bases, the J end lost 3 bases, and 3 bases lay between the germline ends. The CDR3 sequence is 11 residues long. The CDR3 spells CSARDYYEQYF. In nucleotides, the CDR3 is TGCAGTGCTAGAGACTACTACGAGCAGTACTTC.

V and J are TRBV5-4 and TRBJ2-3; 7 nucleotides match TRBD2. Germline CDR1 reads SGHNT; CDR2 reads YYREEE (reference sequence). V shed 3 bases, J shed 3 bases, and the junction held 10 bases outside the gene matches. The CDR3 covers 16 residues. The CDR3 spells CASSSGSGLGTDTQYF. As DNA, the CDR3 is TGTGCCAGCAGCTCTGGTAGTGGACTAGGAACAGATACGCAGTATTTT.

The chain joins TRBV2 to TRBJ1-5; 7 bases agree with TRBD1. Germline CDR1 SNHLY, CDR2 FYNNEI. The CDR3 is 14 residues long. V shed 4 bases, J shed 2 bases, and the junction held 2 bases outside the gene matches. The CDR3 spells CASSGGGGNQPQHF. The DNA for the CDR3 is TGTGCCAGCAGTGGAGGGGGCGGCAATCAGCCCCAGCATTTT.

The rearrangement joins TRBV25-1 to TRBJ2-7; no clear D. Germline values: CDR1 MGHDK, CDR2 SYGVNS. The V and J ends lost 1 base and 5 bases respectively, with 12 bases between them. The CDR3 length is 14 residues. The CDR3 here is CASSESGSTNEQYF. In nucleotides, the CDR3 is TGTGCCAGCAGTGAATCAGGCTCGACGAACGAGCAGTACTTC.

The V gene is TRBV6-5, the J gene TRBJ2-3; the D is unclear. This CDR3 is built from 14 residues. Per the germline V gene, CDR1 is MNHEY and CDR2 is SVGAGI. Trimming stripped 4 bases from V and 2 bases from J, with 10 bases between. The CDR3 here is CASSLASSTDTQYF. The DNA for the CDR3 is TGTGCCAGCAGTTTGGCCAGTTCCACAGATACGCAGTATTTT.

CDR3 nucleotides: TGTGCCAGCTCACGGGGATACACAGATACGCAGTATTTT. Protein sequence: CASSRGYTDTQYF. The chain recombines TRBV18 with TRBJ2-3; D remains unclear. This CDR3 has 13 residues. Trimming removed 4 bases at V and 2 bases at J, with 7 bases between. The germline V gene has CDR1 KGHSH and CDR2 LQKENI.

The chain carries TRBV5-1 and TRBJ2-1, with D perhaps matching TRBD1 or TRBD2 (5 bases each). Trimming shortened V by 5 bases and J by 0 bases, and 18 bases separated the two germline ends. CDR1 is SGHRS and CDR2 is YFSETQ in the germline V gene. CDR3 length: 17 residues. The CDR3 loop reads CASSLSPGTSSYNEQFF. The CDR3 DNA reads TGCGCCAGCAGTTTGTCTCCAGGGACCAGCTCCTACAATGAGCAGTTCTTC.

The chain combines TRBV5-6 with TRBJ2-7, with D tentatively TRBD1 or TRBD2 (5 bases each). Trimming shortened V by 2 bases and J by 3 bases, and 12 bases separated the two germline ends. The CDR3 is 14 residues long. CDR1 and CDR2 (germline): SGHDT, YYEEEE. The CDR3 bases are TGTGCCAGCAGCTTCGGGCAGGGACGCTACGAGCAGTACTTC. Amino acid sequence: CASSFGQGRYEQYF.

The V gene is TRBV13, the J gene TRBJ2-1; 11 nucleotides align to TRBD2. Germline lookup yields CDR1 PRHDT and CDR2 FYEKMQ (reference sequence). The ends lost 5 bases at V and 7 bases at J; junction bases unmatched: 10. This CDR3 spans 16 amino acids. CDR3 sequence: CASSPSAGLAANEQFF. As DNA, the CDR3 is TGTGCCAGCAGCCCTAGCGCGGGACTAGCGGCTAATGAGCAGTTCTTC.

The chain combines TRBV2 with TRBJ1-5; D gene ambiguous. V dropped 4 bases and J dropped 3 bases, with 7 bases sitting between them. The germline gives CDR1 SNHLY, CDR2 FYNNEI. This CDR3 has 13 residues. CDR3 residues: CASSVGVNQPQHF. The DNA for the CDR3 is TGTGCCAGCAGTGTCGGTGTCAATCAGCCCCAGCATTTT.

This clone came up a few times. The chain is built from TRBV7-9 and TRBJ1-1, with D perhaps matching TRBD1 (6 bases). Germline-derived CDR1 and CDR2 are SEHNR and FQNEAQ (reference sequence). V lost 5 bases, J lost 4 bases, and 14 bases lay in between. The CDR3 spans 14 residues. Here the CDR3 DNA reads TGTGCCAGCAGCGAACAGGGCTTAGGCACTGAAGCTTTCTTT. It is translated as CASSEQGLGTEAFF.

The chain couples TRBV2 to TRBJ2-2, with TRBD1 matching over 9 bases. J lost 3 bases, V lost 6 bases, and 5 bases had no gene match. This CDR3 is 15 amino acids long. The V gene's germline CDR1 is SNHLY and CDR2 FYNNEI. In DNA, the CDR3 is TGTGCCAGCAGCCGGGACAGGGCTGACACCGGGGAGCTGTTTTTT. Its translation is CASSRDRADTGELFF.

A few counts support this clone. The rearrangement joins TRBV5-4 to TRBJ1-1; D possibly corresponds to TRBD1 (5 bases). CDR1 and CDR2 from the germline V gene are SGHNT and YYREEE (reference sequence). V lost 0 bases, J lost 7 bases, and 13 bases lay in between. The CDR3 spans 14 residues. The CDR3 protein is CASSLEPWGDEAFF. In DNA, the CDR3 is TGTGCCAGCAGCTTGGAACCGTGGGGGGATGAAGCTTTCTTT.

The V gene is TRBV9, the J gene TRBJ2-1; D remains ambiguous. Trimming stripped 4 bases from V and 0 bases from J, with 17 bases between. Germline assignment: CDR1 SGDLS and CDR2 YYNGEE. The CDR3 is 17 residues long. The CDR3 sequence is CASSPTPFRSSYNEQFF. CDR3 sequence (DNA): TGTGCCAGCAGCCCCACCCCCTTCAGGAGCTCCTACAATGAGCAGTTCTTC.

CDR3 bases: TGCGCCAGCAGCCAAGATTTGTCAGGGGGCAACGAGCAGTACTTC. As protein: CASSQDLSGGNEQYF. J is TRBJ2-7 and V is TRBV4-1, with 8 bases matching TRBD1. Germline V gene sequence: CDR1 MGHRA, CDR2 YSYEKL. The CDR3 runs to 15 residues. J was trimmed by 5 bases and V by 0 bases; bases with no gene match: 6.